These T cell receptor beta chains were read from a single sample in a study of PD-1 blockade in mismatch repair-deficient tumors. Here immunoSEQ multiplex PCR was the method, and the copy in TCRdb shows in-frame clones only, minus some. The sample yields 90,000 to 130,000 clones, 60% to 85% seen once. Sequences were derived from peripheral blood, sampled approximately 14 months after starting pembrolizumab. These receptors all come from an adult with mismatch repair-deficient cancer. Each CDR3 is given with its conserved first and last residue. D genes are given only for firm matches. Only part of the rows carry a size: once, few, many, or a class if the clone is expanded.

cdr3_nt	cdr3_aa	clone_size	d_call	v_call	j_call
TGCGCCAGCTCAAGTGGACGCGAGCAGTACTTC	CASSSGREQYF	NA	NA	TRBV10-2	TRBJ2-7
TGTGCCAGCAGCTCCCTTAGGGGATCCTACAATGAGCAGTTCTTC	CASSSLRGSYNEQFF	NA	NA	TRBV7-3	TRBJ2-1
TGTGCCAGCAGCTTAGATGGGAGCCAGATCTATGGCTACACCTTC	CASSLDGSQIYGYTF	once	NA	TRBV11-2	TRBJ1-2
TGTGCCAGCAGCTTACTCGGGAGCTACGAAAGAACTAGCACAGATACGCAGTATTTT	CASSLLGSYERTSTDTQYF	NA	NA	TRBV13	TRBJ2-3
TGTGCCAGCAGCAGGGGACTAGCGGGAGTGGGAGAGCAGTACTTC	CASSRGLAGVGEQYF	NA	TRBD2	TRBV7-9	TRBJ2-7
TGTGCCAGTAGCGAGCAGAGAGGACAGGGGAACGGGGGCTACACCTTC	CASSEQRGQGNGGYTF	NA	TRBD1	TRBV19	TRBJ1-2
TGTGCCAGCGGAAAGGAACTTAATCAGCCCCAGCATTTT	CASGKELNQPQHF	NA	NA	TRBV6-1	TRBJ1-5
TGTGCCAGCAGTCTCGCTTCCCCCGGGGCCCCAGGCTACGAGCAGTACTTC	CASSLASPGAPGYEQYF	NA	NA	TRBV28	TRBJ2-7
TGTGCTAGTGGTCCACTAACAGCCGACAGCTCCTACGAGCAGTACTTC	CASGPLTADSSYEQYF	NA	NA	TRBV12-5	TRBJ2-7
TGTGCCAGCAGCTTAGATAAAGGGGGAAGAGTCTACGAGCAGTACTTC	CASSLDKGGRVYEQYF	NA	NA	TRBV7-9	TRBJ2-7
TGTGCCAGCAGATTTACCGGGACAGGGGTCTACGAGCAGTACTTC	CASRFTGTGVYEQYF	NA	TRBD1	TRBV13	TRBJ2-7
TGTGCCAGCAGTTTAAGTGGGTGGCGGGCCAGCTATGGCTACATCTTC	CASSLSGWRASYGYIF	NA	NA	TRBV28	TRBJ1-2
TGTGCCAGCGTCCGGGACAGAAGCAATCAGCCCCAGCATTTT	CASVRDRSNQPQHF	NA	TRBD1	TRBV6-1	TRBJ1-5
TGTGCCAGCAGCTTAGAACTAGCGGGAGAAGGCGATGAGCAGTTCTTC	CASSLELAGEGDEQFF	NA	TRBD2	TRBV7-9	TRBJ2-1
TGTGCCAGCAGTGAACAGGGGACTAGCAATCAGCCCCAGCATTTT	CASSEQGTSNQPQHF	NA	NA	TRBV6-1	TRBJ1-5
TGTGCCAGCAGTCGGGCCCTACCGGGAGGGCCGGGAGAGACCCAGTACTTC	CASSRALPGGPGETQYF	NA	TRBD2	TRBV27	TRBJ2-5
TGTGCCAGTAGATCCGGACAGGGGTCAACCTACGAGCAGTACTTC	CASRSGQGSTYEQYF	NA	TRBD1	TRBV19	TRBJ2-7
TGCGCCAGCAGCGAAACAGGGGCAAACTATGGCTACACCTTC	CASSETGANYGYTF	NA	TRBD1	TRBV5-1	TRBJ1-2
TGTGCCAGCAGCTTAGATTCCCTTTCGGCCCAGTACTTC	CASSLDSLSAQYF	NA	NA	TRBV5-4	TRBJ2-5
TGTGCCAGTAAAAGGGACCCTAAGGACATTCAGTACTTC	CASKRDPKDIQYF	NA	NA	TRBV6-5	TRBJ2-4
TGTGCCTGGAGTTATCCGGAACAGGGTTTTGGAAACACCATATATTTT	CAWSYPEQGFGNTIYF	NA	NA	TRBV30	TRBJ1-3
TGTGCCAGCAGGGGGACAGGGTACAATGAGCAGTTCTTC	CASRGTGYNEQFF	NA	TRBD1	TRBV27	TRBJ2-1
TGTGCCAGCAGCGTAGTAGGGCCCCGGAAGGCTGAAGCTTTCTTT	CASSVVGPRKAEAFF	NA	NA	TRBV9	TRBJ1-1
TGTGCCAGCAGCTTCCGACTAGCGGATTTCTACAATGAGCAGTTCTTC	CASSFRLADFYNEQFF	NA	TRBD2	TRBV11-2	TRBJ2-1
TGTGCCAGCAGCGGGGACACCCATTCTAACTATGGCTACACCTTC	CASSGDTHSNYGYTF	NA	NA	TRBV6-6	TRBJ1-2
TGTGCCAGCAGCCAAGATCCGGACAGCTCCTACGAGCAGTACTTC	CASSQDPDSSYEQYF	few	NA	TRBV4-2	TRBJ2-7
TGTGCCAGCTCTACACCTGGGGCCAACGTCCTGACTTTC	CASSTPGANVLTF	NA	NA	TRBV6-5	TRBJ2-6
TGTGCCAGCAGCCCGAGCGGATCCGCCTACGAGCAGTACTTC	CASSPSGSAYEQYF	NA	NA	TRBV9	TRBJ2-7
TGTGCCAGCAGTGATTTTAGCGGGAGGGCTTTGTACTTC	CASSDFSGRALYF	NA	TRBD2	TRBV6-1	TRBJ2-7
TGTGCCCCTCCTGGGGCTGCTCCCTACGAGCAGTACTTC	CAPPGAAPYEQYF	NA	NA	TRBV27	TRBJ2-7
TGTGCCAGCAGCTACAGGGCTAGCACTGAAGCTTTCTTT	CASSYRASTEAFF	NA	NA	TRBV7-2	TRBJ1-1
TGTGCCAGCAGCAGCCGACTCTCTGGAAACACCATATATTTT	CASSSRLSGNTIYF	many	NA	TRBV11-2	TRBJ1-3
TGTGCCAGCAGCTTAAAATCCCCGGACCGACCGGGCGAGCAGTACTTC	CASSLKSPDRPGEQYF	NA	NA	TRBV7-2	TRBJ2-7
TGTGCCAGCAGCTCGGACAGGGAGCCCCAGCATTTT	CASSSDREPQHF	few	TRBD1	TRBV7-9	TRBJ1-5
TGTGCCAGCAGCTTAAGAGGGAGGGGTGAAAAACTGTTTTTT	CASSLRGRGEKLFF	once	NA	TRBV7-8	TRBJ1-4
TGTGCCAGCAGCTCCTCCGTAGGGGGAGAGACCCAGTACTTC	CASSSSVGGETQYF	once	NA	TRBV7-2	TRBJ2-5
TGTGCCTGGAGTGTCAGTCTGGGGGGCTACACCTTC	CAWSVSLGGYTF	few	NA	TRBV30	TRBJ1-2
TGTGCCAGCAGATTAATGACAGGGGAGGCCGGGGAGCTGTTTTTT	CASRLMTGEAGELFF	NA	TRBD1	TRBV6-6	TRBJ2-2
TGTGCCAGCAGCTTAGCGGTATCCAGCTCCTACGAGCAGTACTTC	CASSLAVSSSYEQYF	NA	NA	TRBV11-2	TRBJ2-7
TGTGCCAGCAGCCGTAGCGGGTTAGGCACAGATACGCAGTATTTT	CASSRSGLGTDTQYF	NA	TRBD2	TRBV7-9	TRBJ2-3
TGTGCCAGCAGTTCTCCGGGACAGGACCTTTACGAGCAGTACTTC	CASSSPGQDLYEQYF	NA	TRBD1	TRBV27	TRBJ2-7
TGCAGCGTTGTTGGGACAGGGGCACATGGCTACACCTTC	CSVVGTGAHGYTF	few	TRBD1	TRBV29-1	TRBJ1-2
TGTGCCAGCAGTGGTCGGGGGCTGGAGACCCAGTACTTC	CASSGRGLETQYF	NA	NA	TRBV28	TRBJ2-5
TGTGCCAGCAGCTTAGCGTTTGGAGGGCACTACGAGCAGTACTTC	CASSLAFGGHYEQYF	few	NA	TRBV7-8	TRBJ2-7
TGTGCCAGTAGTATACAGGGTTGGCAAGAGACCCAGTACTTC	CASSIQGWQETQYF	NA	NA	TRBV19	TRBJ2-5
TGTGCCAGCAGCCAACTAGCGGGAGAACTCTACGAGCAGTACTTC	CASSQLAGELYEQYF	NA	TRBD2	TRBV4-2	TRBJ2-7
TGTGCCAGCAGCTTAGGGCTAGGCGTGGCCGGGGAGCTGTTTTTT	CASSLGLGVAGELFF	NA	NA	TRBV7-3	TRBJ2-2
TGTGCCAGCAGTGGGGGTGGGACGGGACGGTACTTC	CASSGGGTGRYF	NA	NA	TRBV5-6	TRBJ2-4
TGTGCCAGCAGCCAAGAAAGCCGACTAGCGGGAGCCACAGATACGCAGTATTTT	CASSQESRLAGATDTQYF	NA	TRBD2	TRBV14	TRBJ2-3
TGTGCCAGCAGCCCCGGGACTGTGCAAGAGACCCAGTACTTC	CASSPGTVQETQYF	NA	NA	TRBV9	TRBJ2-5
TGCGCCAGCAGCTTGGCCGGGACTTCAGGAAACAATGAGCAGTTCTTC	CASSLAGTSGNNEQFF	NA	NA	TRBV5-1	TRBJ2-1
TGTGCCAGCGGCCGATTTAGGGCGCGAAACGCCGGGGAGCTGTTTTTT	CASGRFRARNAGELFF	NA	NA	TRBV21-1	TRBJ2-2
TGCAGCGTGGGGACAGGGGATGGCTACACCTTC	CSVGTGDGYTF	NA	TRBD1	TRBV29-1	TRBJ1-2
TGTGCCAGCAGCTTCAAGGTTCGTCTTGGAGATGAGCAGTTCTTC	CASSFKVRLGDEQFF	NA	NA	TRBV11-2	TRBJ2-1
TGCGCCAGCCGGGACGGGCGGGACACTGAAGCTTTCTTT	CASRDGRDTEAFF	NA	NA	TRBV5-1	TRBJ1-1
TGTGCCAGTAATGCCCAGGGCCTCTATGGCTACACCTTC	CASNAQGLYGYTF	NA	NA	TRBV19	TRBJ1-2
TGTGCCAGCAGCTTAAACTCCTACGAGCAGTACTTC	CASSLNSYEQYF	NA	NA	TRBV11-2	TRBJ2-7